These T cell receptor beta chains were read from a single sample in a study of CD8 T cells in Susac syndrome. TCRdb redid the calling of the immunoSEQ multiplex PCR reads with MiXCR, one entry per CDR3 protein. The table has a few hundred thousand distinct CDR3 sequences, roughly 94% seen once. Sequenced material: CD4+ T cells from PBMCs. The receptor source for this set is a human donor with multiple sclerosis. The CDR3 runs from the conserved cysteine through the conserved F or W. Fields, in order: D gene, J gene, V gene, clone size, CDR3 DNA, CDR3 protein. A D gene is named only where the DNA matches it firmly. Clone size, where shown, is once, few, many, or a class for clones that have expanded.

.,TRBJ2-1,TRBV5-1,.,TGCGCCAGCAGCTTGGTGACCGTGGGGAGTGAGCAGTTCTTC,CASSLVTVGSEQFF
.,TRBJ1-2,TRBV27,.,TGTGCCAGCGGGGAAAAGGGGTACTATGGCTACACCTTC,CASGEKGYYGYTF
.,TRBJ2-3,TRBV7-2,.,TGTGCCAGCAGCTCTTGGGGACAAAGAACAGATACGCAGTATTTT,CASSSWGQRTDTQYF
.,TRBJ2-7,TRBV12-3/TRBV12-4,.,TGTGCCAGCAGCCTCCCCCCGGAGTACGAGCAGTACTTC,CASSLPPEYEQYF
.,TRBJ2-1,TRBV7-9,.,TGTGCCAGCAATACCATTCGGGGGCCCCGTGAGCAGTTCTTC,CASNTIRGPREQFF
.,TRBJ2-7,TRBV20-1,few,TGCAGTGCTAGGCGGGGGCCCTACGAGCAGTACTTC,CSARRGPYEQYF
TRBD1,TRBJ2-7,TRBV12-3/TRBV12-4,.,TGTGCCAGCAGAGAGGGCGGGACAGGAATCTACGAGCAGTACTTC,CASREGGTGIYEQYF
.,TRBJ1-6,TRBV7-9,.,TGTGCCAGCAGCCCGCGTGGCATCGGTACCCTCCACTTT,CASSPRGIGTLHF
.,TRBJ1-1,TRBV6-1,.,TGTGCCAGCACCGATCCCCCTGGGAACACTGAAGCTTTCTTT,CASTDPPGNTEAFF
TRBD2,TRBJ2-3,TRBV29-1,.,TGCAGCGTACTAGTCGGGGGGGGCACAGATACGCAGTATTTT,CSVLVGGGTDTQYF
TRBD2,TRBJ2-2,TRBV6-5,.,TGTGCCAGCAGACTCGGACTAGCGGCAAACACCGGGGAGCTGTTTTTT,CASRLGLAANTGELFF
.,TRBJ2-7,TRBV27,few,TGTGCCAGCAGCCTATCGGGACCTCCCTACGAGCAGTACTTC,CASSLSGPPYEQYF
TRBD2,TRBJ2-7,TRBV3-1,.,TGTGCCAGCAGCCAAGTCAGCGGGGGCTCCTACGAGCAGTACTTC,CASSQVSGGSYEQYF
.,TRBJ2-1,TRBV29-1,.,TGCAGCGTTGACGGCCCTAGGGGGGATGAGCAGTTCTTC,CSVDGPRGDEQFF
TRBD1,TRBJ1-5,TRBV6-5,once,TGTGCCAGCAGTTCCCTAACCGGGACAGGGCTTTATAGCAATCAGCCCCAGCATTTT,CASSSLTGTGLYSNQPQHF
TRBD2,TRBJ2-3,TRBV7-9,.,TGTGCCGCAAACTCGCTAGCGGGAGGGCATAGCACAGATACGCAGTATTTT,CAANSLAGGHSTDTQYF
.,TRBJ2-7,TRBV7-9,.,TGTGCCAGCAGCTTCACCGGGACATTGACCGAGCAGTACTTC,CASSFTGTLTEQYF
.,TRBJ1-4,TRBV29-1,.,TGCAGCGCCGGGGACCGGGACTCTGAAAAACTGTTTTTT,CSAGDRDSEKLFF
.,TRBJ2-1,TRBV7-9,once,TGTGCCAGCAGCTCCGAACCAGCAAACAATGAGCAGTTCTTC,CASSSEPANNEQFF
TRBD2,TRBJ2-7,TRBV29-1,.,TGCAGCCCAGGTCGACTAGCGGGAGCCTACGAGCAGTACTTC,CSPGRLAGAYEQYF
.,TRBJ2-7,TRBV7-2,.,TGTGCCAGCAGCTTAGTGACTGTTAGCTCCTACGAGCAGTACTTC,CASSLVTVSSYEQYF
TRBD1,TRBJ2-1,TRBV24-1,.,TGTGCCACCAGTGTATCCGGGACAGGGGCGACGATAGAGCAGTTCTTC,CATSVSGTGATIEQFF
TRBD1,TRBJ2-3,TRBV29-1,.,TGCAGCGTTGGAAACCGGGACAGTTTTGAGTATTTT,CSVGNRDSFEYF
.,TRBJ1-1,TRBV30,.,TGTGCCTGGACCCATTCGGGTACTGAAGCTTTCTTT,CAWTHSGTEAFF
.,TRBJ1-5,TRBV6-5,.,TGTGCCAGCAGTTTCCCGACAGGCACCTGGGGGCAGCCCCAGCATTTT,CASSFPTGTWGQPQHF
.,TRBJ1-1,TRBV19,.,TGTGCCAGCACCTCTTTCTCTGAAGCTTTCTTT,CASTSFSEAFF
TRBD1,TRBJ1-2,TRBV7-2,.,TGTGCCAGCAGCTTAGCCCGGGACAGGGGGTATGGCTACACCTTC,CASSLARDRGYGYTF
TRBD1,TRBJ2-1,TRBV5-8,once,TGTGCCAGCACCCGGGACAGGGGGCCCAATGAGCAGTTCTTC,CASTRDRGPNEQFF
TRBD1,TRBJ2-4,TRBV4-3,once,TGCGCCAGCAGCCAAGGTGGGACAGGGTGGCAAAACATTCAGTACTTC,CASSQGGTGWQNIQYF
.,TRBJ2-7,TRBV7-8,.,TGTGCCAGCAGCTTAGGGGGAAGGCAGTACTTC,CASSLGGRQYF
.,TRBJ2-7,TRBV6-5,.,TGTGCCAGCAGTTACTCGCCTCCCCGTGAGCAGTACTTC,CASSYSPPREQYF
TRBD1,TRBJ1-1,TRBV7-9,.,TGTGCCAGCAGCCCGCCCCCGAGGGGGCGGACTGAAGCTTTCTTT,CASSPPPRGRTEAFF
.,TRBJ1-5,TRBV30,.,TGTGCCTGGGGAGGGCCCGGAGAGTATCAGCCCCAGCATTTT,CAWGGPGEYQPQHF
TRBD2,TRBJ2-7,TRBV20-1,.,TGCAGTGCTAGACCGGCCGCGACTAGCGTGGGGGATATTGAGCAGTACTTC,CSARPAATSVGDIEQYF
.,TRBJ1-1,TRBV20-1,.,TGCAGTGCTAGAGACCCCCTAGGGGGGGACACTGAAGCTTTCTTT,CSARDPLGGDTEAFF
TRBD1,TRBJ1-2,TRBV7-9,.,TGTGCCAGCAGCTACCCGGACAGGGGACGTGTTAGCTACACCTTC,CASSYPDRGRVSYTF
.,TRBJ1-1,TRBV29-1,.,TGCAGCGTTGACTCCCTCTGGGGGGGTACTGAAGCTTTCTTT,CSVDSLWGGTEAFF
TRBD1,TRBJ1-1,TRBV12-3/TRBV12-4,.,TGTGCCAGCACCCCAGCGCGGACAGGACGCCACACTGAAGCTTTCTTT,CASTPARTGRHTEAFF
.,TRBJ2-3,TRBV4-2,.,TGTGCCAGCAGCCAAGAAGTTATCGTCCCCACAGATACGCAGTATTTT,CASSQEVIVPTDTQYF
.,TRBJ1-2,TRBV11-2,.,TGTGCCAGCAGCTTAATCAAAAGGGCTGACTACACCTTC,CASSLIKRADYTF
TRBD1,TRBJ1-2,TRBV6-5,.,TGTGCCAGCACCAAGACAGGGATAGGTGGCTACACCTTC,CASTKTGIGGYTF
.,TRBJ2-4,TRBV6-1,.,TGTGCCAGCAGTGAAGAGTACAGGCGTATAGCCAAAAACATTCAGTACTTC,CASSEEYRRIAKNIQYF
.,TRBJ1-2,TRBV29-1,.,TGCAGCGTTGGTACGGGGACCTATGGCTACACCTTC,CSVGTGTYGYTF
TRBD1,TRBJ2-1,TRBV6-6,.,TGTGCCAGCAGTGATCCGGGACAGGGGCTCAATGAGCAGTTCTTC,CASSDPGQGLNEQFF
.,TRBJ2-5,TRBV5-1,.,TGCGCCAGCAGCTTGGCTGGCGACATACAAGAGACCCAGTACTTC,CASSLAGDIQETQYF
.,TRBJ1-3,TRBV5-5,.,TGTGCCAGCAGCTTGGTGTACAGCTCCGTCTCTGGAAACACCATATATTTT,CASSLVYSSVSGNTIYF
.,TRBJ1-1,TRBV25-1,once,TGTGCCAGCATGGGGAACACTGAAGCTTTCTTT,CASMGNTEAFF
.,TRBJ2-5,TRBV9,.,TGTGCCAGCAGCCTATCGCCTAGCAAGACCCAGTACTTC,CASSLSPSKTQYF
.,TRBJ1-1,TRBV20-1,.,TGCAGTCCTCGGGGGAACACTGAAGCTTTCTTT,CSPRGNTEAFF